Each of the 25 T cell receptor beta chains below was sequenced from the same sample in a study of OX40 agonist ivuxolimab in advanced cancers. Assay used: immunoSEQ multiplex PCR; TCRdb lists only in-frame clones, some missing. The sample lists 100,000 or so clones; roughly nine tenths were seen once. The specimen comprised CD4+ or CD8+ T cells sorted from blood, sampled in a trial of the OX40 agonist ivuxolimab. All receptors derive from an adult with an advanced solid tumor such as melanoma, head and neck, liver or kidney cancer.

The chain recombines TRBV19 with TRBJ2-1; D assignment may be TRBD1 or TRBD2 (5 bases each). The V end was cut by 7 bases, the J end by 7 bases, with 14 bases between. The CDR3 is 13 residues long. Germline CDR1 is LNHDA and CDR2 is SQIVND (reference sequence). CDR3 loop: CASTIGEGNEQFF. The CDR3, as DNA: TGTGCCAGTACGATTGGTGAGGGGAATGAGCAGTTCTTC.

The chain combines TRBV2 with TRBJ2-2; 9 bases fit TRBD2. Unmatched junction bases numbered 6, after V lost 5 bases and J lost 5 bases. The CDR3 sequence is 15 residues long. In germline, CDR1 is SNHLY, CDR2 FYNNEI. This CDR3 reads CASSYSGSETGELFF. The CDR3 DNA reads TGTGCCAGCAGTTATAGCGGGAGTGAAACCGGGGAGCTGTTTTTT.

V is TRBV19 and J is TRBJ2-7, with 9 bases lining up with TRBD1. Unmatched junction bases numbered 10, after V lost 5 bases and J lost 2 bases. The germline V gene has CDR1 LNHDA and CDR2 SQIVND (reference sequence). This CDR3 is 16 amino acids long. CDR3 DNA sequence: TGTGCCAGTAGTTCACTCCGGGACAGGGCCCCCTACGAGCAGTACTTC. Protein product: CASSSLRDRAPYEQYF.

This chain links TRBV25-1 with TRBJ2-3; D gene unclear. Trimming stripped 8 bases from V and 4 bases from J, with 13 bases between. This CDR3 contains 13 residues. Germline V gene sequence: CDR1 MGHDK, CDR2 SYGVNS. The CDR3 DNA reads TGTGCCAGCGCCGAGAGTGGAGCAGATACGCAGTATTTT. It yields the protein CASAESGADTQYF.

This clone was detected only once. The rearrangement links TRBV25-1 to TRBJ2-5, with a tentative D call TRBD2 (5 bases). Deletions cut 1 base from V and 4 bases from J, with 10 bases between. Germline values: CDR1 MGHDK, CDR2 SYGVNS. This CDR3 has 14 amino acids. The CDR3 spells CASSEFGVGETQYF. The CDR3 nucleotides read TGTGCCAGCAGTGAATTCGGGGTTGGAGAGACCCAGTACTTC.

This chain uses TRBV5-4 with TRBJ2-6, with unresolved D. The CDR3 loop spans 17 amino acids. V lost 4 bases to trimming and J lost 0 bases, with 14 bases between them. Germline values: CDR1 SGHNT, CDR2 YYREEE (reference sequence). This CDR3 is CASSRARIGSGANVLTF. Here the CDR3 DNA reads TGTGCCAGCAGCCGTGCCAGGATAGGCTCTGGGGCCAACGTCCTGACTTTC. The whole variable domain, remainder taken from reference TRBV5-4 and TRBJ2-6, is ETGVTQSPTHLIKTRGQQVTLRCSSQSGHNTVSWYQQALGQGPQFIFQYYREEENGRGNFPPRFSGLQFPNYSSELNVNALELDDSALYLCASSRARIGSGANVLTFGAGSRLTVL.

The chain links TRBV5-1 to TRBJ2-6; D is unresolved. The CDR3 is 15 residues long. Germline V lookup: CDR1 SGHRS, CDR2 YFSETQ. V lost 1 base and J 4 bases, leaving 9 bases between the germline ends. CDR3 DNA sequence: TGCGCCAGCAGCTTGCGCGGCGGAGGGGCCAACGTCCTGACTTTC. It yields the protein CASSLRGGGANVLTF.

The CDR3 loop reads CASSDTGSSGNTIYF. The CDR3 nucleotides read TGTGCCAGCAGCGATACAGGGAGCTCTGGAAACACCATATATTTT. The chain uses TRBV9 and TRBJ1-3, with TRBD1 as a possible D gene (6 bases). The CDR3 has 15 residues. CDR1 is SGDLS and CDR2 is YYNGEE in the germline V gene. The ends were cut back, 3 bases at V and 0 bases at J, with 10 bases in the middle.

In its sample, this clone was seen a few times. The rearrangement uses TRBV28 and TRBJ2-2; 12 bases are shared with TRBD2. Germline V CDR1 and CDR2: MDHEN, SYDVKM. J was trimmed by 6 bases and V by 0 bases; bases with no gene match: 5. The CDR3 runs 17 residues. CDR3 region: CASSLWNLAGGPGELFF. CDR3 sequence (DNA): TGTGCCAGCAGTTTATGGAATCTAGCGGGAGGGCCCGGGGAGCTGTTTTTT.

The chain carries TRBV9 and TRBJ2-2; D is unclear. Germline V gene lookup returns CDR1 SGDLS and CDR2 YYNGEE. The V end was cut by 2 bases, the J end by 3 bases, with 8 bases between. This CDR3 spans 14 amino acids. The CDR3 DNA reads TGTGCCAGCAGCGTCGGGCCCGACACCGGGGAGCTGTTTTTT. As protein: CASSVGPDTGELFF.

This clone came up once. The V gene is TRBV30, the J gene TRBJ2-5, with TRBD1 as a possible D gene (6 bases). The CDR3 is 12 amino acids. The V and J ends lost 7 bases and 8 bases respectively, with 17 bases between them. Germline assignment: CDR1 GTSNPN and CDR2 SVGIG (reference sequence). In nucleotides, the CDR3 is TGTGCCTCCGCATGGGGGCCGGGAACCCAGTACTTC. It codes for CASAWGPGTQYF.

The V call is TRBV5-1, the J call TRBJ2-2; either TRBD1 or TRBD2 may supply D (5 bases each). Per the germline V gene, CDR1 is SGHRS and CDR2 is YFSETQ. The CDR3 covers 15 residues. Deletions cut 8 bases from V and 4 bases from J, with 18 bases between. The CDR3 sequence is CASSLGPRGTGELFF. In DNA form, the CDR3 reads TGCGCCAGTTCGTTGGGGCCGAGGGGCACCGGGGAGCTGTTTTTT.

This rearrangement joins TRBV19 to TRBJ1-2, with D maybe TRBD1 (6 bases). V was cut by 10 bases and J by 8 bases, with 20 bases left in between. The germline CDR1 and CDR2 sequences are LNHDA and SQIVND (reference sequence). There are 13 residues in the CDR3. The CDR3 DNA reads as TGTGCCACAAGTACAGGGTACCAGGGAGGCTACACCTTC. This sequence encodes CATSTGYQGGYTF.

The chain couples TRBV7-3 to TRBJ2-3; TRBD2 might be the D (5 bases). Germline V gives CDR1 SGHTA, CDR2 FQGTGA. The CDR3 runs 14 residues. V gave up 5 bases and J gave up 2 bases, with 11 bases separating them. CDR3 sequence reads: CASSPGLPTDTQYF. The CDR3 bases are TGTGCCAGCAGCCCAGGACTGCCCACAGATACGCAGTATTTT.

This clone turned up a few times. J is TRBJ2-3 and V is TRBV9, with TRBD2 matching over 9 bases. There are 15 residues in the CDR3. Trimming took 4 bases from V and 7 from J; bases not matched to a gene: 10. The germline gives CDR1 SGDLS, CDR2 YYNGEE. The DNA of the CDR3 is TGTGCCAGCAGCCCGCCCGGGACTAGCAGAAATACGCAGTATTTT. Amino acid sequence: CASSPPGTSRNTQYF. Based on the CDR3 plus reference TRBV9 and TRBJ2-3, the full variable domain is DSGVTQTPKHLITATGQRVTLRCSPRSGDLSVYWYQQSLDQGLQFLIQYYNGEERAKGNILERFSAQQFPDLHSELNLSSLELGDSALYFCASSPPGTSRNTQYFGPGTRLTVL.

The rearrangement uses TRBV10-3 and TRBJ1-3; no clear D gene. The germline V and J ends were trimmed by 0 bases and 4 bases, with 10 bases remaining between them. Germline-derived CDR1 and CDR2 are ENHRY and SYGVKD. CDR3 length: 15 residues. The CDR3 DNA follows: TGTGCCATCAGTGAGTCAGGACCGAAAGGAAACACCATATATTTT. Encoded protein: CAISESGPKGNTIYF.

The chain is built from TRBV30 and TRBJ2-2; 13 bases are a match to TRBD2. V was pared by 5 bases and J by 3 bases, with 9 bases of the junction left unmatched. CDR1 GTSNPN and CDR2 SVGIG come from the germline V gene (reference sequence). The CDR3 is 17 amino acids. The CDR3 DNA reads TGTGCCTGGGGCCCCCAGACTAGCGGGAGGTACACCGGGGAGCTGTTTTTT. Protein: CAWGPQTSGRYTGELFF.

The CDR3 DNA reads as TGCGCCAGCAGCTTTGGGACAGGGGGTTACTACGAGCAGTACTTC. Translation: CASSFGTGGYYEQYF. This sequence joins TRBV5-1 and TRBJ2-7, with 11 positions matching TRBD1. CDR3 length: 15 amino acids. Germline loops: CDR1 SGHRS, CDR2 YFSETQ. Losses at the gene ends were 2 bases for V and 3 bases for J; bases not matched to a gene: 4.

This chain joins TRBV10-3 and TRBJ1-1; 9 nucleotides agree with TRBD1. CDR1 is ENHRY, CDR2 SYGVKD, per germline. The CDR3 contains 15 residues. The J segment lost 5 bases and the V segment lost 0 bases, leaving 4 bases of the junction unmatched. CDR3 bases: TGTGCCATCAGTGAGTCGACAGGGGGTTATACTGAAGCTTTCTTT. Its translation is CAISESTGGYTEAFF.

The chain carries TRBV10-3 and TRBJ2-7; 10 positions agree with TRBD2. V dropped 5 bases and J dropped 7; count of bases not matched to a gene: 8. CDR1 and CDR2 from the germline V gene are ENHRY and SYGVKD. The CDR3 runs to 14 residues. CDR3 nucleotide sequence: TGTGCCATCAGTCTAGCGGGAGAGTTAGGTGAGCAGTACTTC. It translates to CAISLAGELGEQYF.

J is TRBJ2-7 and V is TRBV6-6, with D maybe TRBD2 (6 bases). CDR1 and CDR2 from the germline V gene are MNHNY and SVGAGI (reference sequence). The V and J ends lost 8 bases and 5 bases respectively, with 16 bases between them. CDR3 size: 13 residues. Here the CDR3 DNA reads TGTGCCAGCCGGGCCCCCGGAGGGAACGAGCAGTACGTC. The encoded protein is CASRAPGGNEQYV.

The V and J genes are TRBV7-2 and TRBJ2-7; D remains ambiguous. V lost 1 base and J 3 bases, leaving 7 bases between the germline ends. From germline, CDR1 is SGHTA and CDR2 FQGNSA. The CDR3 length is 13 residues. The CDR3 coding sequence is TGTGCCAGCAGCTTAGTCAAGAACTACGAGCAGTACGTC. This codes for CASSLVKNYEQYV.

This sequence joins TRBV14 and TRBJ2-5; D gene uncertain. The CDR3 covers 13 residues. The germline V and J ends were trimmed by 4 bases and 4 bases, with 10 bases remaining between them. CDR1 and CDR2 from the germline V gene are SGHDN and FVKESK. In DNA form, the CDR3 reads TGTGCCAGCAGCCCGACCCAGAGAGAGACCCAGTACTTC. Translation gives CASSPTQRETQYF.

V is TRBV6-1 and J is TRBJ1-2; D is perhaps TRBD1 (6 bases). The CDR3 covers 13 residues. The germline V gene encodes CDR1 MNHNS and CDR2 SASEGT. V lost 10 bases and J 6 bases, leaving 18 bases between the germline ends. CDR3 bases: TGTGCCACCACGCCCCCGGACAGCAATGGCTACACCTTC. Its translation: CATTPPDSNGYTF.

The V gene is TRBV7-9, the J gene TRBJ1-3; tentatively, D is TRBD1 (6 bases). Deletions cut 6 bases from V and 4 bases from J, with 13 bases between. CDR1 is SEHNR, CDR2 FQNEAQ, per germline (reference sequence). This CDR3 has 14 residues. CDR3 coding DNA: TGTGCCAGCAGACCTACAGGGCTCGGAAACACCATATATTTT. It specifies CASRPTGLGNTIYF.